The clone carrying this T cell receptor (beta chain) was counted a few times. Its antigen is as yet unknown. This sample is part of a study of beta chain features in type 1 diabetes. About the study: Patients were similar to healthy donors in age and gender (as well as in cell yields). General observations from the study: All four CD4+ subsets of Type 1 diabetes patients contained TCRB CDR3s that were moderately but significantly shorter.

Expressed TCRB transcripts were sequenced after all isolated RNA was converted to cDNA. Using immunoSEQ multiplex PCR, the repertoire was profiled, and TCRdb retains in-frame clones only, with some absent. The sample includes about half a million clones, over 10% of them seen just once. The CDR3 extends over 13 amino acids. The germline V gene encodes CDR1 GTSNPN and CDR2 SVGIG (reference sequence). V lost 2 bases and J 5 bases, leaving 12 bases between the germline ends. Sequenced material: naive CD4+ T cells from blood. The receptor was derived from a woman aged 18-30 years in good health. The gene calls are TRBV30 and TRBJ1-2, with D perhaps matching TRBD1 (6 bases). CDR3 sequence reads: CAWSPDSLYGYTF. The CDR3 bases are TGTGCCTGGAGTCCGGACAGCCTTTATGGCTACACCTTC.